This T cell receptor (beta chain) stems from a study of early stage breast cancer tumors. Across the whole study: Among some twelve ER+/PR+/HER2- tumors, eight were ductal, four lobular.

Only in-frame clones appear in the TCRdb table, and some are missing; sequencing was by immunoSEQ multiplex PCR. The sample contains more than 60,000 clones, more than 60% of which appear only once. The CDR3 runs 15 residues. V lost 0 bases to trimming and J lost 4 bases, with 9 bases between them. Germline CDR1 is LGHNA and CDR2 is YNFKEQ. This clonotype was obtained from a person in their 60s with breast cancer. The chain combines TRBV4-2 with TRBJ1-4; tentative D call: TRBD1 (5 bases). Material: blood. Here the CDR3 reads CASSQDGTGNEKLFF. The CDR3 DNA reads TGTGCCAGCAGCCAAGACGGGACCGGTAATGAAAAACTGTTTTTT.